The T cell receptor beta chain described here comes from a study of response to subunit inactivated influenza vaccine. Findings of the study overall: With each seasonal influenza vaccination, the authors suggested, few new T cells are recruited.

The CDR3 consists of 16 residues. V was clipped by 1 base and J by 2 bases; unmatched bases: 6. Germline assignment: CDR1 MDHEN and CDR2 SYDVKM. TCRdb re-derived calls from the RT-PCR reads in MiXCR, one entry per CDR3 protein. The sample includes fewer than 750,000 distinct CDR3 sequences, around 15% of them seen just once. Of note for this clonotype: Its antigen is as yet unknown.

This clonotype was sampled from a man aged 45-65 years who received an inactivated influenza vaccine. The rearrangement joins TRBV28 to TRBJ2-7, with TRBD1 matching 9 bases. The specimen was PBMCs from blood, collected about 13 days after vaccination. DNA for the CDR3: TGTGCCAGCAGTTTATATGGACAGGGGATCCCCTACGAGCAGTACTTC. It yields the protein CASSLYGQGIPYEQYF.